The clone carrying this TCR beta chain showed up just once. The antigen is not known. The record originates from a study of vaccination effects on CD4 cells after COVID-19. About the research overall: Of the BNT162b2 and mRNA-1273 vaccines, participants received two doses of one or the other.

Sequenced by immunoSEQ multiplex PCR; TCRdb stores in-frame clones only, minus some. The sample contains about 22,000 clones, roughly four fifths of which appear only once. CD4+ T cells specific for antigen were expanded with viral peptide pools by the ViraFEST assay before sequencing. The culture ran for nine to ten days, and then CD4+ T cells were isolated. None of these healthy vaccinees had been infected with SARS-CoV-2 before vaccination. Cultures received IL-2 medium that replaced half the medium on days 3 and 7. Overall study findings and caveats: Clones induced by infection and by vaccine showed marked clonal contraction late after vaccination. In the study, convalescent patients were few, and early post-infection timepoints were absent.

Germline V gives CDR1 LNHDA, CDR2 SQIVND (reference sequence). V lost 5 bases and J lost 6; bases outside the gene matches: 12. The CDR3 covers 16 residues. The sequenced sample was CD4+ T cells from PBMCs cultured with HCoV-NL63 spike peptides, obtained before COVID-19 vaccination. The clonotype was recovered from a human donor who received a COVID-19 vaccine. The rearrangement joins TRBV19 to TRBJ2-5; 10 positions match TRBD2. The CDR3 region is CASSSPLAGAQKTQYF. The CDR3 DNA is TGTGCCAGTAGTTCCCCCCTAGCGGGAGCTCAGAAGACCCAGTACTTC.